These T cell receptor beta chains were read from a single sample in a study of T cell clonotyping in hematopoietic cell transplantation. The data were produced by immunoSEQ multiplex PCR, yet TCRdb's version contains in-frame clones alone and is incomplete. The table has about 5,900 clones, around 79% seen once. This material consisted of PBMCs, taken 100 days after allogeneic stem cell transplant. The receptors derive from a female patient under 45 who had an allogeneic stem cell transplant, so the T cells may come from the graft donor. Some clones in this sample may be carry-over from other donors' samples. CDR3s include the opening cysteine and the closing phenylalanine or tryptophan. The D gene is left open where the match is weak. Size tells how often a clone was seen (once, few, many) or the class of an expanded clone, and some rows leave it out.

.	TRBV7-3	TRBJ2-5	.	CASSSGGGGETQYF	TGTGCCAGCAGCTCCGGAGGAGGGGGTGAGACCCAGTACTTC
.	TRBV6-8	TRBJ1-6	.	CRDTLHYNSPLHF	TGTCGGGACACGTTACACTATAATTCACCCCTCCACTTT
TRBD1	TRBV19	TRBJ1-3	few	CASLTGSGNTIYF	TGTGCCAGTCTGACAGGGTCCGGAAACACCATATATTTT
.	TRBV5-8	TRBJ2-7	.	CASSRDFLEQYF	TGTGCCAGCAGCCGGGACTTCCTCGAGCAGTACTTC
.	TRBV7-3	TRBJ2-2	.	CASSLLVDGTGELFF	TGTGCCAGCAGCTTACTGGTAGATGGCACAGGGGAGCTGTTTTTT
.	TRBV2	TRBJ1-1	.	CARIREGDPEAFF	TGTGCCAGGATACGGGAAGGGGACCCTGAAGCTTTCTTT
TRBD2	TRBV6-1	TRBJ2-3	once	CASSVSSGGADTQYF	TGTGCCAGCAGTGTGAGTAGCGGGGGGGCAGATACGCAGTATTTT
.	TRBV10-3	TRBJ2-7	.	CAISEGFEQYF	TGTGCCATCAGTGAGGGGTTCGAGCAGTACTTC
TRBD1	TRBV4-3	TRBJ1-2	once	CASSRGTGENYGYTF	TGCGCCAGCAGCCGGGGGACAGGGGAAAACTATGGCTACACCTTC
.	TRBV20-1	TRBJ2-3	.	CSASATDTQYF	TGCAGTGCTAGTGCGACAGATACGCAGTATTTT
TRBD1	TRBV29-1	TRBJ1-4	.	CSASTGVEEKLFF	TGCAGCGCTTCGACAGGGGTGGAGGAAAAACTGTTTTTT
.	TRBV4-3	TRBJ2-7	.	CASSPGAYEQYF	TGCGCCAGCAGCCCCGGGGCCTACGAGCAGTACTTC
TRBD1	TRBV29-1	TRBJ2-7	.	CSVQDRVGYEQYF	TGCAGCGTTCAGGACAGGGTTGGGTACGAGCAGTACTTC
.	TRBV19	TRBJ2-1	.	CASSIARDSSYNEQFF	TGTGCCAGTAGTATAGCAAGGGATAGCTCCTACAATGAGCAGTTCTTC
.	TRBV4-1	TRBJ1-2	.	CASSQESGILGYTF	TGCGCCAGCAGCCAAGAATCAGGGATTCTTGGCTACACCTTC
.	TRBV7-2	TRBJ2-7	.	CASSSGLTYEQYF	TGTGCCAGCAGCTCGGGACTTACCTACGAGCAGTACTTC
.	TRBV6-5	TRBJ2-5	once	CASSYSAGEGTQYF	TGTGCCAGCAGTTACTCGGCAGGGGAAGGGACCCAGTACTTC
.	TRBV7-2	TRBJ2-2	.	CASSFGPSGGELFF	TGTGCCAGCAGCTTCGGCCCCTCGGGCGGGGAGCTGTTTTTT
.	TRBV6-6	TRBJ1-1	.	CASSYSGVNTEAFF	TGTGCCAGCAGTTACTCGGGGGTGAACACTGAAGCTTTCTTT
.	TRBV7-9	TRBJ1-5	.	CASSLNSNQPQHF	TGTGCCAGCAGCTTGAACAGCAATCAGCCCCAGCATTTT
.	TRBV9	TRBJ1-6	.	CASSAGENSPLHF	TGTGCCAGCAGCGCGGGGGAGAATTCACCCCTCCACTTT
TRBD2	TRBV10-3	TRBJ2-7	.	CAISEPRLAGRDEQYF	TGTGCCATCAGTGAGCCCCGACTAGCGGGCAGGGACGAGCAGTACTTC
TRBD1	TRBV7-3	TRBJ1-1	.	CASSPQGLHTEAFF	TGTGCCAGCAGCCCACAGGGGTTGCACACTGAAGCTTTCTTT
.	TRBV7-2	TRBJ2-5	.	CASSRRYGEQETQYF	TGTGCCAGCAGCCGACGATACGGGGAACAAGAGACCCAGTACTTC
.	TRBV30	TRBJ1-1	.	CAWSADTDTEAFF	TGTGCCTGGAGCGCAGACACAGACACTGAAGCTTTCTTT
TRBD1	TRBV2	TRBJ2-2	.	CASTRQGTTGELFF	TGTGCCAGCACCAGACAGGGTACGACCGGGGAGCTGTTTTTT
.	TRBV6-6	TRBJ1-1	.	CASSYKGVGTEAFF	TGTGCCAGCAGTTACAAGGGGGTCGGCACTGAAGCTTTCTTT
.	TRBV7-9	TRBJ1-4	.	CASSSGDVNEKLFF	TGTGCCAGCAGCTCCGGGGACGTAAATGAAAAACTGTTTTTT
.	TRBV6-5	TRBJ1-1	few	CASRGRTEAFF	TGTGCCAGCAGGGGGCGAACTGAAGCTTTCTTT
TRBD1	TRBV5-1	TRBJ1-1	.	CASSRTGVSLNTEAFF	TGCGCCAGCAGCAGAACAGGGGTGAGCCTGAACACTGAAGCTTTCTTT
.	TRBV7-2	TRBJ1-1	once	CASSSQPNTEAFF	TGTGCCAGCAGCTCCCAACCCAACACTGAAGCTTTCTTT
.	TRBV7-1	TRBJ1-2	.	CASSLGGLANYGYTF	TGTGCCAGCAGCTTAGGGGGGCTAGCTAACTATGGCTACACCTTC
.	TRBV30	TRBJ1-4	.	CAWNRVSEKLFF	TGTGCCTGGAATCGGGTTTCAGAAAAACTGTTTTTT
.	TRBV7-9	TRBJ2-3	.	CASSLGWGSRDTQYF	TGTGCCAGCAGCTTAGGGTGGGGCTCGCGAGATACGCAGTATTTT
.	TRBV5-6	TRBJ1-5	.	CASSLNRRPFGPQHF	TGTGCCAGCAGCTTGAATCGGCGCCCCTTTGGGCCCCAGCATTTT
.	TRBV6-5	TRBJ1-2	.	CASTDPRDHWYGYTF	TGTGCCAGCACAGACCCCAGGGACCACTGGTATGGCTACACCTTC
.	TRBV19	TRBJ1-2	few	CASSPGDVGYTF	TGTGCCAGTAGTCCGGGAGATGTTGGCTACACCTTC
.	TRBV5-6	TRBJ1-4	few	CASSWGYTGSSNEKLFF	TGTGCCAGCAGCTGGGGGTATACGGGGTCAAGTAATGAAAAACTGTTTTTT
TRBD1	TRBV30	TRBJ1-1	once	CAWSKGQGASEAFF	TGTGCCTGGAGTAAGGGACAGGGGGCGTCTGAAGCTTTCTTT
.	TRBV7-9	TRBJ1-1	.	CASSLDSRGEAFF	TGTGCCAGCAGCTTAGATTCCAGGGGAGAAGCTTTCTTT
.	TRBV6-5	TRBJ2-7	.	CASSYAPASEQYF	TGTGCCAGCAGTTACGCGCCCGCGTCCGAGCAGTACTTC
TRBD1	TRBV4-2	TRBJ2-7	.	CASSPTGGRDEQYF	TGTGCCAGCAGCCCTACAGGGGGCAGGGACGAGCAGTACTTC
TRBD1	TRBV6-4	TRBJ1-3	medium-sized	CASSDSIRRGQGNTIYF	TGTGCCAGCAGTGACTCCATCCGCAGGGGGCAAGGAAACACCATATATTTT
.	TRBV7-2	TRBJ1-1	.	CASSLGVEGRTEAFF	TGTGCCAGCAGCTTGGGGGTTGAGGGAAGGACTGAAGCTTTCTTT
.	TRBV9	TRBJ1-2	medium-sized	CASSVGAVGHLYGYTF	TGTGCCAGCAGCGTAGGAGCGGTTGGTCACCTCTATGGCTACACCTTC
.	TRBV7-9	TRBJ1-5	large	CASSFGQGNQPQHF	TGTGCCAGCAGCTTCGGTCAAGGGAATCAGCCCCAGCATTTT
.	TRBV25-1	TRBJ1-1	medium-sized	CASSLGHLTNTEAFF	TGTGCCAGCAGTTTAGGGCACCTTACGAACACTGAAGCTTTCTTT
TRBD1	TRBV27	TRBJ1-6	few	CASSALQGAYNSPLHF	TGTGCCAGCAGTGCGCTACAGGGGGCCTATAATTCACCCCTCCACTTT
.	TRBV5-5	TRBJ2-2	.	CASSLPDTGELFF	TGTGCCAGCAGCTTGCCTGACACCGGGGAGCTGTTTTTT
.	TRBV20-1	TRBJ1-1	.	CSAYRQRETFF	TGCAGTGCTTACAGACAGCGAGAAACTTTCTTT
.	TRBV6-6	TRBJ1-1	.	CAHGRGTEAFF	TGTGCCCACGGAAGGGGGACTGAAGCTTTCTTT
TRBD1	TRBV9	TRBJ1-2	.	CASSVVQGAGYTF	TGTGCCAGCAGCGTAGTACAGGGGGCTGGCTACACCTTC
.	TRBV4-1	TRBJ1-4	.	CASSQHGVEKLFF	TGCGCCAGCAGCCAACATGGAGTAGAAAAACTGTTTTTT
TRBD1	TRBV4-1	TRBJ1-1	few	CASSWPGQGNTEAFF	TGCGCCAGCAGCTGGCCCGGACAGGGAAACACTGAAGCTTTCTTT
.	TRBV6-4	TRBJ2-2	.	CASSEDGVDTGELFF	TGTGCCAGCAGTGAGGACGGGGTTGACACCGGGGAGCTGTTTTTT
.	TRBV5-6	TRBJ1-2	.	CASSLDLRGYTF	TGTGCCAGCAGCTTGGACTTGCGGGGCTACACCTTC
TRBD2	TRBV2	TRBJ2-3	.	CASSVSEAGGRTDTQYF	TGTGCCAGCAGTGTCTCAGAAGCGGGGGGCAGGACAGATACGCAGTATTTT
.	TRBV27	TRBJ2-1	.	CASRMGEYNVGNEQFF	TGTGCCAGCAGAATGGGGGAGTATAACGTCGGGAATGAGCAGTTCTTC
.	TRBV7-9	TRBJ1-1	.	CASSQYTEAFF	TGTGCCAGCAGCCAGTACACTGAAGCTTTCTTT
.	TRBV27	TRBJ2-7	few	CASSLPGAEQYF	TGTGCCAGCAGTTTACCGGGGGCCGAGCAGTACTTC